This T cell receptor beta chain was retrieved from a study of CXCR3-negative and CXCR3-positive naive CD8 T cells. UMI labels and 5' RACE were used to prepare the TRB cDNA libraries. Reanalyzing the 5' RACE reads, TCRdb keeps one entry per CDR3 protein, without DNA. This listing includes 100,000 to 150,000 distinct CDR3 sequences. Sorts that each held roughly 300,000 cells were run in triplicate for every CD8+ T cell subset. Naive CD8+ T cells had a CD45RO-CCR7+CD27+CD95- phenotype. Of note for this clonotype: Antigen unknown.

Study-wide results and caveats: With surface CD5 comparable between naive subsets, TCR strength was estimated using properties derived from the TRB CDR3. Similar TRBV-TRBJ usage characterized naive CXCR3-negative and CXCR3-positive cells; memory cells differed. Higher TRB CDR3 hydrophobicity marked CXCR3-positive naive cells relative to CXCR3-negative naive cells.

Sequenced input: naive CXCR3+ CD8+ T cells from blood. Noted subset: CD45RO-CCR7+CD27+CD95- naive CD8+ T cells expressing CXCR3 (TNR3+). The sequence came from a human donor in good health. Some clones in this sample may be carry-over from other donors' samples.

CDR3 amino acids: CSVSGSPIYEQYF. The chain combines TRBV29-1 with TRBJ2-7; TCRdb gives TRBD2 as the D gene, but with no DNA this cannot be confirmed. The CDR3 totals 13 residues. Germline values: CDR1 SQVTM, CDR2 ANQGSEA.